This T cell receptor (beta chain) is drawn from a study of blood T cells in healthy people across ages. A sample-barcoded 5' primer and a J-beta primer mix were used in a second PCR of roughly 7 to 12 cycles. TCRdb reanalysed the 5' RACE reads using MiXCR and keeps one entry per CDR3 protein. The sample lists 500,000 to 550,000 distinct CDR3 sequences, about 24% occurring once. The germline V gene has CDR1 DFQATT and CDR2 SNEGSKA (reference sequence). The CDR3 is 13 residues long. Trimming shortened V by 3 bases and J by 7 bases, and 16 bases separated the two germline ends. There are a few counts of this clonotype. These data were also filed under a second study, of T cells of mothers and their children. This second report adds: Related mother-child pairs showed slightly, non-significantly higher overlap than unrelated pairs.

The origin of this receptor is a boy aged 5 to 17 in good health. V gene TRBV20-1 combines with J gene TRBJ2-7, with a weak D call TRBD1 (6 bases). Sample: blood. CDR3 nucleotide sequence: TGCAGTGCTAGTTTCCTACAGGGTGGAGAGCAGTACTTC. This codes for CSASFLQGGEQYF.